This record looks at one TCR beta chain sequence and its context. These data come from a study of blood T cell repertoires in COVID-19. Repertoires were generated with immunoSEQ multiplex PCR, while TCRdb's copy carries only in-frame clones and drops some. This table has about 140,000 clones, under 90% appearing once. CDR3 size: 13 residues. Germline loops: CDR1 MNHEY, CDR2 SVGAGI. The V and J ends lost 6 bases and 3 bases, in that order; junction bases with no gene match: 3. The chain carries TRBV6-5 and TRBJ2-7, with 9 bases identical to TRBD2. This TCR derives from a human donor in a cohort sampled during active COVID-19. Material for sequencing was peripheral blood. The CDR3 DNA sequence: TGTGCCAGCAGACTAGCGGGTGGCTACGAGCAGTACTTC. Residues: CASRLAGGYEQYF.